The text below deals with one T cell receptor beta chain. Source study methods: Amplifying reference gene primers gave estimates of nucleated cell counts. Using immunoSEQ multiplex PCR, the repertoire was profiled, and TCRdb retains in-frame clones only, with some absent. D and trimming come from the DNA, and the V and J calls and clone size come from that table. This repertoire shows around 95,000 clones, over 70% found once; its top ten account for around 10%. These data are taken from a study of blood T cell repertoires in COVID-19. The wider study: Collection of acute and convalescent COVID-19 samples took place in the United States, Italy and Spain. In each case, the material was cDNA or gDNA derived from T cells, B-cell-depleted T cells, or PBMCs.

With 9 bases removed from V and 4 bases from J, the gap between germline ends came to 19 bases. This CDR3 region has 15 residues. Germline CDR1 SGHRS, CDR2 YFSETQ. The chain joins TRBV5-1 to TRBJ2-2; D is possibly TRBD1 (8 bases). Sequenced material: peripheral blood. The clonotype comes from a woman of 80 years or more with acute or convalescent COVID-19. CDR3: CATRGNRGGTGELFF. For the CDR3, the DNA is TGCGCCACCAGAGGCAACAGGGGGGGCACCGGGGAGCTGTTTTTT.